A selection of T cell receptor beta chains follows, all from one sample in a study of blood T cell repertoires in COVID-19. TCRdb's table, derived via immunoSEQ multiplex PCR, lists solely in-frame clones and lacks some. Of over 130,000 clones in the sample, approximately 83% were seen once. Sequences were obtained from peripheral blood. The receptors derive from a woman aged 55-69 years with acute or convalescent COVID-19. CDR3s include the opening cysteine and the closing phenylalanine or tryptophan. Fields, in order: D gene, V gene, clone size, J gene, CDR3 DNA, CDR3 protein. A D gene is named only where the DNA matches it firmly. Clone size is shown for a subset of rows, as once, few, many or a class of expanded clone.

>-|TRBV7-9|-|TRBJ2-1
TGTGCCAGCAGCTTGGGGAGCTCCTACAATGAGCAGTTCTTC
CASSLGSSYNEQFF
>TRBD2|TRBV7-2|-|TRBJ2-3
TGTGCCAGCAGCTTAGATCGGGGGGCAGATACGCAGTATTTT
CASSLDRGADTQYF
>TRBD2|TRBV28|once|TRBJ2-2
TGTGCCTCCGATACTAGCGGGAGGGGGGGCACCGGGGAGCTGTTTTTT
CASDTSGRGGTGELFF
>-|TRBV10-3|-|TRBJ2-2
TGTGCCATCAGGGGACAACCGAGGGACACCGGGGAGCTGTTTTTT
CAIRGQPRDTGELFF
>-|TRBV18|-|TRBJ1-1
TGTGCCAGCTCACGAGGGTCGAGTAGGACGAACACTGAAGCTTTCTTT
CASSRGSSRTNTEAFF
>TRBD1|TRBV27|-|TRBJ2-7
TGTGCCAGCAGCCCCCTTGGACAGGGGGGCACCCGTGACTACGAGCAGTACTTC
CASSPLGQGGTRDYEQYF
>-|TRBV19|-|TRBJ2-2
TGTGCCAGTACAGGTGGAGGGCGGTACACCGGGGAGCTGTTTTTT
CASTGGGRYTGELFF
>-|TRBV30|-|TRBJ1-6
TGTGCCTGGAGTCCCCAAGCTAATTCACCCCTCCACTTT
CAWSPQANSPLHF
>TRBD1|TRBV7-2|-|TRBJ2-1
TGTGCCAGCAGCTTTACAGGGGGCAGAGGGGGGAATGAGCAGTTCTTC
CASSFTGGRGGNEQFF
>TRBD2|TRBV18|-|TRBJ2-7
TGTGCCAGCTCACTGGGACTAGCGGGAGATCGCGAGCAGTACTTC
CASSLGLAGDREQYF
>-|TRBV6-5|-|TRBJ2-1
TGTGCCAGCGAGACAAAGACAAATGAGCAGTTCTTC
CASETKTNEQFF
>TRBD1|TRBV13|-|TRBJ2-5
TGTGCCAGCAGCTTAGGCGGACAGGGACCAGACCAAGAGACCCAGTACTTC
CASSLGGQGPDQETQYF
>TRBD2|TRBV9|-|TRBJ2-3
TGTGCCAGCAGCGGTCGGACTAGCGGGAGCACAGATACGCAGTATTTT
CASSGRTSGSTDTQYF
>-|TRBV19|-|TRBJ1-1
TGTGCCAGTAGTCCCGGGGGTTGGACTGAAGCTTTCTTT
CASSPGGWTEAFF
>-|TRBV11-3|-|TRBJ2-5
TGTGCCAGCAGATGGCGGGACTCCGAAGAGACCCAGTACTTC
CASRWRDSEETQYF
>-|TRBV7-6|-|TRBJ2-3
TGTGCCAGCAGCTACTCTAGCCGCACTTTCACAGATACGCAGTATTTT
CASSYSSRTFTDTQYF
>-|TRBV3-1/TRBV3-2|-|TRBJ1-6
TGTGCCAGCAGTGGTAGGGGCGGTAATTCACCCCTCCACTTT
CASSGRGGNSPLHF
>TRBD2|TRBV11-2|-|TRBJ2-1
TGTGCCAGCAGCTTACCTGCGGGAGGGTTTTACAATGAGCAGTTCTTC
CASSLPAGGFYNEQFF
>-|TRBV15|-|TRBJ1-5
TGTGCCACCAGCAGACACGGGAATAGCAATCAGCCCCAGCATTTT
CATSRHGNSNQPQHF
>TRBD2|TRBV16|-|TRBJ2-7
TGTGCCAGCAGCCCATCGGGACTAGCGACCTACGAGCAGTACTTC
CASSPSGLATYEQYF
>-|TRBV2|-|TRBJ2-7
TGTGCCAGCAGTGAGGCTATCGTCGGGCTAGCATCCCTCGAGCAGTACTTC
CASSEAIVGLASLEQYF
>-|TRBV5-1|once|TRBJ1-2
TGCGCCAGCAGCCCTCGGTCAGGGTATGGCTACACCTTC
CASSPRSGYGYTF
>TRBD1|TRBV19|-|TRBJ2-7
TGTGCCAGTAGTATTAGGACAGGGGTCGGGATCGAGCAGTACTTC
CASSIRTGVGIEQYF
>-|TRBV24-1|-|TRBJ1-5
TGTGCCACCAGCGGCCAGGGTCTGAGGCCCCAGCATTTT
CATSGQGLRPQHF
>TRBD1|TRBV24-1|-|TRBJ2-1
TGTGCCACCAGTGATATACAGGGGGCTCAAGTTGAGCAGTTCTTC
CATSDIQGAQVEQFF
>-|TRBV5-6|-|TRBJ2-3
TGTGCCAGCAGCTGGGGCACTCAGAAAAATACGCAGTATTTT
CASSWGTQKNTQYF
>-|TRBV24-1|once|TRBJ2-3
TGTGCCGTAGGGGCGCCTAGCACAGATACGCAGTATTTT
CAVGAPSTDTQYF
>-|TRBV4-1|-|TRBJ1-2
TGCGCCAGCAGCCAAGTGGACGGGCAGGGAAACTATGGCTACACCTTC
CASSQVDGQGNYGYTF
>-|TRBV7-7|-|TRBJ1-6
TGTGCCAGCAGCTTAGACCCCGGTTCACCCCTCCACTTT
CASSLDPGSPLHF
>TRBD1|TRBV19|-|TRBJ2-3
TGTGCCAGTAGTGCCCGGGACAGTCTTAACACAGATACGCAGTATTTT
CASSARDSLNTDTQYF
>TRBD1|TRBV28|-|TRBJ1-2
TGTGCCAGCAGTTCAGGACAGGGATACTATGGCTACACCTTC
CASSSGQGYYGYTF
>TRBD1|TRBV4-2|few|TRBJ1-2
TGTGCCAGCAGCTTCACGGTGGCTAGGACAGGGGATTCTGGCTACACCTTC
CASSFTVARTGDSGYTF
>TRBD1|TRBV3-1/TRBV3-2|-|TRBJ1-2
TGTGCCAGCAGCCAAGGTGGCAGGGGGTTGAAAGGTGGCTACACCTTC
CASSQGGRGLKGGYTF
>-|TRBV19|few|TRBJ1-5
TGTGCCAGTAGTATCGCCGGACTGAGGGGCAATCAGCCCCAGCATTTT
CASSIAGLRGNQPQHF
>-|TRBV5-1|-|TRBJ1-2
TGCGCCAGCAGCTTGGCCGGGGATGGCTATGGCTACACCTTC
CASSLAGDGYGYTF
>-|TRBV5-1|-|TRBJ1-1
TGCGCCAGCAGCTCCCAGGCCTCGAACACTGAAGCTTTCTTT
CASSSQASNTEAFF
>-|TRBV7-2|few|TRBJ2-7
TGTGCCAGCGCCTCGAGCGGGTTTTACGAGCAGTACTTC
CASASSGFYEQYF
>TRBD1|TRBV7-8|-|TRBJ2-5
TGTGCCAGCAGCTCGAACAGGGGCCAAGAGACCCAGTACTTC
CASSSNRGQETQYF
>-|TRBV5-6|-|TRBJ2-1
TGTGCCAGCAGCTTGGGACTAGGTGACAATGAGCAGTTCTTC
CASSLGLGDNEQFF
>-|TRBV7-2|-|TRBJ2-5
TGTGCCAGCAGCTTAGCGTTCGGGGAGACCCAGTACTTC
CASSLAFGETQYF
>-|TRBV11-2|-|TRBJ1-1
TGTGCCAGCAGCTTATCGGCAGGGTATGATCACACTGAAGCTTTCTTT
CASSLSAGYDHTEAFF
>-|TRBV19|-|TRBJ1-2
TGTGCCAGTAGTATCCGGACACCTAACTATGGCTACACCTTC
CASSIRTPNYGYTF
>TRBD2|TRBV11-2|-|TRBJ2-1
TGTGCCAGCAGCTCACAACTAGCGGGACACAATGAGCAGTTCTTC
CASSSQLAGHNEQFF
>TRBD1|TRBV2|-|TRBJ2-7
TGTGCCAGCAGTCCGGGACAGGGGATCCACGAGCAGTACTTC
CASSPGQGIHEQYF
>-|TRBV29-1|once|TRBJ1-2
TGCAGCGTTGAAGATCAGGGGCGGGACTATGGCTACACCTTC
CSVEDQGRDYGYTF
>-|TRBV10-1|-|TRBJ1-4
TGCGCCAGCATGAAGGGTGCCCCCGGAGGTAATGAAAAACTGTTTTTT
CASMKGAPGGNEKLFF
>TRBD1|TRBV4-1|few|TRBJ2-7
TGCGCCAGCAGCCTGGGGGGACAGGGGATCGACGAGCAGTACTTC
CASSLGGQGIDEQYF
>TRBD2|TRBV10-3|-|TRBJ2-1
TGTGCCATCAGCTACGTCAAAGGACTAGCGGGAAAGGGAGATGAGCAGTTCTTC
CAISYVKGLAGKGDEQFF
>TRBD1|TRBV11-3|few|TRBJ1-6
TGTGCCAGCAGCCGGACAGGGGAGAGGGGATCACCCCTCCACTTT
CASSRTGERGSPLHF
>TRBD1|TRBV3-1/TRBV3-2|-|TRBJ2-2
TGTGCCAGCAGCCCCAGAGGGGGCGCCGGGGAGCTGTTTTTT
CASSPRGGAGELFF
>-|TRBV5-1|-|TRBJ1-1
TGCGCCAGCAGCTTGGCCGTAGGAGGGGCGGGCACTGAAGCTTTCTTT
CASSLAVGGAGTEAFF